This T cell receptor (beta chain) was documented in a study of T cell repertoires in aging, cancer and after chemotherapy. From germline, CDR1 is SQVTM and CDR2 ANQGSEA. V shed 4 bases and J shed 2 bases, with 12 bases lying between them. This CDR3 is built from 14 residues. By share, this clonotype ranks as medium-sized. The template was genomic DNA from peripheral blood, not RNA. TRB rearrangements spanning V, D and J were amplified using mixed TRB-A/B primers. TCRdb re-called the multiplex PCR reads through MiXCR, storing one row per CDR3 protein. There are roughly 9,100 distinct CDR3 sequences in the sample; 34% occur only once, and approximately 3.6% lies in the top ten.

The chain uses TRBV29-1 and TRBJ2-4, with D tentatively TRBD1 (5 bases). The sample taken for sequencing was blood. The TCR sequence derives from a human donor in good health. CDR3 coding DNA: TGCAGCGTTGTGGCAGGGTTAACCAAAAACATTCAGTACTTC. Translating it yields CSVVAGLTKNIQYF.